This is a list of T cell receptor beta chains from one sample in a study of metastatic and nonmetastatic thyroid tumors. TCRdb re-called the PCR reads via MiXCR. The table includes about 17,000 clones, 29% detected once. Material for sequencing was tumor tissue. All receptors derive from a female donor with papillary thyroid cancer or a benign thyroid nodule (not recorded which). Some clones in this sample may be carry-over from other donors' samples. The CDR3 runs from the conserved cysteine through the conserved F or W. Size is omitted from some rows. Given values are once, few, many or a class for expanded clones.

v_call,cdr3_length,clone_size,j_call,cdr3_aa
TRBV6-1,16,few,.,CASSARQDLAKNIQYF
TRBV5-1,14,many,TRBJ2-5,CASSLVLGGETQYF
TRBV19,15,medium-sized,TRBJ1-5,CASSILSTGNQPQHF
TRBV19,15,medium-sized,TRBJ2-5,CASSIRGRNQETQYF
TRBV11-3,12,.,TRBJ2-1,CASSFSGDEQFF
TRBV12-5,14,.,TRBJ1-6,CASGQGYEGSPLHF
TRBV7-3,14,.,TRBJ2-3,CASSPLGVTDTQYF
TRBV7-6,16,many,TRBJ2-6,CASSLDFGSGANVLTF
TRBV2,16,medium-sized,TRBJ1-1,CASSFRTGGGNTEAFF
TRBV13,16,many,TRBJ1-3,CASSLGVSPSGNTIYF
TRBV11-1,17,.,TRBJ2-3,CASSLVSSGRAGDTQYF
TRBV6-2/TRBV6-3,13,many,TRBJ1-1,CAMRTGANTEAFF
TRBV20-1,17,many,TRBJ2-1,CSARDLSGERSYNEQFF
TRBV12-3/TRBV12-4,14,.,TRBJ2-2,CATGGRSNTGELFF
TRBV4-1,15,.,TRBJ2-5,CASSQPTSGVETQYF
TRBV5-1,15,.,TRBJ2-1,CASSLEGAGYNEQFF
TRBV11-2,16,.,TRBJ2-1,CASSFGYAGVYNEQFF
TRBV12-3/TRBV12-4,12,few,TRBJ2-5,CASSLKPGDQYF